Given below is one T cell receptor (beta chain) in context. Data came from immunoSEQ multiplex PCR; TCRdb stores just in-frame clones and leaves some out. Of some 1.4 million clones listed, roughly 96% are singletons. There are 17 residues in the CDR3. V lost 1 base to trimming and J lost 2 bases, with 12 bases between them. The V gene's germline CDR1 is SGHDN and CDR2 FVKESK. The data belong to a study of shared clonotypes between healthy human individuals. The receptor's source is a man between 25 and 39 years old in good health. The chain has TRBV14 and TRBJ2-6; D call uncertain. Source material: naive CD4+ T cells sorted from blood. Subset indicated: CD45RA+ positively selected. The CDR3 is CASSQVRALPGANVLTF. The CDR3 nucleotides are TGTGCCAGCAGCCAAGTTAGGGCTTTACCTGGGGCCAACGTCCTGACTTTC.